The T cell receptor (beta chain) described here comes from a study of blood T cell repertoires in COVID-19. Study details: The United States, Italy and Spain supplied acute and convalescent COVID-19 samples. Sample material is recorded as cDNA or gDNA derived from T cells, B-cell-depleted T cells, or PBMCs.

The CDR3 runs to 14 residues. From germline, CDR1 is SGHNT and CDR2 YENEEA. V dropped 5 bases and J dropped 3; count of bases not matched to a gene: 3. Original analysis: The assay estimated nucleated cells by amplifying reference gene primers. The protocol was immunoSEQ multiplex PCR, while the TCRdb copy is restricted to in-frame clones and leaves out a portion. Clone size and the V and J calls come from that table; the DNA yielded D and trimming. Found here are around 180,000 clones, approximately 79% of them singletons; the top ten hold approximately 3%. The sequence was collected from a woman of 80 years or more with acute or convalescent COVID-19. This chain connects TRBV11-3 to TRBJ2-2; TRBD2 agrees at 7 bases. Material: peripheral blood. CDR3 sequence reads: CASSLSGYTGELFF. The CDR3 bases are TGTGCCAGCAGCCTTAGCGGGTACACCGGGGAGCTGTTTTTT.